These 7 T cell receptor beta chains share one sample of origin, sequenced in a study of T cells in Graves' hyperthyroidism and ophthalmopathy. TCR beta CDR3 regions were amplified from RNA. The TCR CDR3 was amplified in a first-round RT-PCR using the HTBI primer set. A single record per CDR3 protein comes from TCRdb applying MiXCR to the multiplex PCR reads. The sample has fewer than 400,000 distinct CDR3 sequences; around 17% are singletons. Sequences were obtained from blood. The receptors stem from a young man with Graves' hyperthyroidism.

This clonotype has a handful of counts. The V call is TRBV12-3 or TRBV12-4, the J call TRBJ2-7, with TRBD2 matching 12 bases. The CDR3 runs to 15 residues. The V gene end was trimmed by 4 bases and the J gene end by 9 bases; junction bases not matched to a gene: 10. CDR3 in DNA: TGTGCCAGCAGTTCGACTAGCGGGGGTGGACCTGGGCAGTACTTC. Amino acids: CASSSTSGGGPGQYF.

This rearrangement joins TRBV28 to TRBJ2-5; 15 bases map to TRBD2. This CDR3 comprises 16 residues. In germline, CDR1 is MDHEN, CDR2 SYDVKM. J gave up 4 bases and V 6 bases, and 6 bases lay outside the gene matches. Written as DNA, the CDR3 is TGTGCCAGCAGGCGGACTAGCGGGAGGGCCCGAGAGACCCAGTACTTC. Protein product: CASRRTSGRARETQYF.

This clonotype was recorded at least ten times. The chain couples TRBV12-3 or TRBV12-4 to TRBJ1-4; a possible D gene is TRBD1 (5 bases). This CDR3 region has 15 residues. V was pared by 6 bases and J by 0 bases, with 11 bases between. The CDR3 reads CASSPGDATNEKLFF. The CDR3 DNA reads as TGTGCCAGCAGCCCCGGGGACGCAACTAATGAAAAACTGTTTTTT.

The chain employs TRBV19 and TRBJ2-1; no clear D gene. Trimming removed 3 bases at V and 10 bases at J, with 4 bases between. This CDR3 has 10 amino acids. The germline gives CDR1 LNHDA, CDR2 SQIVND (reference sequence). The CDR3 region has the DNA TGTGCCAGTAGTATCGGCGAGCAGTTCTTC. This translates into CASSIGEQFF.

The table lists this clonotype with many counts. This rearrangement joins TRBV9 to TRBJ2-7, with TRBD1 matching 7 bases. The CDR3 consists of 14 residues. The V gene end was trimmed by 4 bases and the J gene end by 3 bases; junction bases not matched to a gene: 7. The V gene's germline CDR1 is SGDLS and CDR2 YYNGEE. CDR3 sequence reads: CASSPRQGFYEQYF. The CDR3 bases are TGTGCCAGCAGCCCCCGACAGGGTTTCTACGAGCAGTACTTC.

This clonotype showed up just a few times. The V and J genes are TRBV6-5 and TRBJ1-1; 8 bases match TRBD1. This CDR3 is 15 amino acids long. Germline lookup yields CDR1 MNHEY and CDR2 SVGAGI. V lost 4 bases to trimming and J lost 3 bases; unmatched junction nucleotides: 7. This CDR3 is CASSLKTGAYTEAFF. CDR3 DNA sequence: TGTGCCAGCAGTTTGAAGACAGGGGCATACACTGAAGCTTTCTTT.

This chain uses TRBV29-1 with TRBJ2-3; no reliable D call. Germline V gene lookup returns CDR1 SQVTM and CDR2 ANQGSEA. The V end lost 0 bases, the J end lost 4 bases, and 14 bases lay between the germline ends. The CDR3 covers 15 residues. Here the CDR3 DNA reads TGCAGCGTTGAAGATCCAAAGGGTGGGGCAGATACGCAGTATTTT. Residues: CSVEDPKGGADTQYF.